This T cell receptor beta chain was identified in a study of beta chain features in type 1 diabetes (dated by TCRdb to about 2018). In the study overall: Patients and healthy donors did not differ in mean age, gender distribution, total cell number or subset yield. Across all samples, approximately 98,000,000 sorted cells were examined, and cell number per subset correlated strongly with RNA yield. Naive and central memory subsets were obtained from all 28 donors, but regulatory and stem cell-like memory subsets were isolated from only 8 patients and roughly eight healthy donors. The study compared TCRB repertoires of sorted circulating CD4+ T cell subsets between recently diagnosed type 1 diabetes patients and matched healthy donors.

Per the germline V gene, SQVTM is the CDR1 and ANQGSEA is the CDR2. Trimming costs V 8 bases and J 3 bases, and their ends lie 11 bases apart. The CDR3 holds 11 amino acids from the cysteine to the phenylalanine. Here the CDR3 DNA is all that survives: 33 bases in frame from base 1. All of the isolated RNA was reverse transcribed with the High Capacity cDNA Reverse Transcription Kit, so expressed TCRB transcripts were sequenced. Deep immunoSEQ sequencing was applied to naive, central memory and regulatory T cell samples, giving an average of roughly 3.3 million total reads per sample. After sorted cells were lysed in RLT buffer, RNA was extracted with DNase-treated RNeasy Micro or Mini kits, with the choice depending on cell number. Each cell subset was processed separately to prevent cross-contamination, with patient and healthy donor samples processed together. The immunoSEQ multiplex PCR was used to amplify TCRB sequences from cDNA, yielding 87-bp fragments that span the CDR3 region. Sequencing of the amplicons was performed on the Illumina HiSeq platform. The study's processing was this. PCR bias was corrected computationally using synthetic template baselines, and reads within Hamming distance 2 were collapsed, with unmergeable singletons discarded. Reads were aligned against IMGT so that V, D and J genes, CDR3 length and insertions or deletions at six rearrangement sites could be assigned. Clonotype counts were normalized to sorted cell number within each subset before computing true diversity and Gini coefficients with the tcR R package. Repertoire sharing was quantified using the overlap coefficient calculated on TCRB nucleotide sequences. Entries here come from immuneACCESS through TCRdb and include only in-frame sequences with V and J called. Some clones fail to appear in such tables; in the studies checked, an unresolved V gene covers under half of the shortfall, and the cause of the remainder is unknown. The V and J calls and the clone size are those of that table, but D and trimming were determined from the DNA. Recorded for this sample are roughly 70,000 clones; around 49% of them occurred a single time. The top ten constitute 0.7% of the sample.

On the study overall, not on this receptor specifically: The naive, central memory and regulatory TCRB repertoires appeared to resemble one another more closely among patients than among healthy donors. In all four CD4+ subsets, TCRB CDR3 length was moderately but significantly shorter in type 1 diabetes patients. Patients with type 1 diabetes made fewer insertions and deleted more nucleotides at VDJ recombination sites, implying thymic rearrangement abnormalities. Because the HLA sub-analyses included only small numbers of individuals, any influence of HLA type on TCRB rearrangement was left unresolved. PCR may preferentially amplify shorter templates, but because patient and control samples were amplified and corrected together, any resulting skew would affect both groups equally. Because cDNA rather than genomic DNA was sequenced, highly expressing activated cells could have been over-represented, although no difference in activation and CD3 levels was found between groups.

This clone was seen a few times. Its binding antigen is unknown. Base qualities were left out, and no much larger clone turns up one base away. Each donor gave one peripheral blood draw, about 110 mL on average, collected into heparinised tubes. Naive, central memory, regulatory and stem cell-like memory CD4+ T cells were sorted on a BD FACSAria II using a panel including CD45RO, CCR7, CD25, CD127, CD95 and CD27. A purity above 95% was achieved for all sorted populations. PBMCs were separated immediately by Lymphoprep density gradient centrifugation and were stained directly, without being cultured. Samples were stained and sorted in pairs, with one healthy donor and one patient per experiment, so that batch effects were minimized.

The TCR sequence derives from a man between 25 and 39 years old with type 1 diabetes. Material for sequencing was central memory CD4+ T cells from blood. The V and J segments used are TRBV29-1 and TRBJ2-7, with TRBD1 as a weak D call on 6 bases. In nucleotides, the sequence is TGCAGCTTCCGGGACAACTACGAGCAGTACTTC. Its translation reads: CSFRDNYEQYF.